The 14 T cell receptor beta chains presented below share a single source sample, sequenced in a study of siplizumab effects on memory and regulatory T cells. The assay was immunoSEQ multiplex PCR, and TCRdb's table has in-frame clones only and misses some. The data show 90,000 to 120,000 clones, with 93% seen just once and around 0.62% held by the top ten. Sequencing was carried out using Tregs sorted from blood. The receptors here all came from a human donor in good health.

The rearrangement links TRBV5-1 to TRBJ2-3, with 10 nucleotides matching TRBD1. Germline trimming cut 3 bases from V and 7 bases from J; bases unmatched to any gene: 5. Looked up from germline, CDR1 is SGHRS and CDR2 is YFSETQ. The CDR3 has 14 residues. The CDR3 protein is CASSSGTGAHTQYF. The CDR3 DNA is TGCGCCAGCAGCTCCGGGACAGGGGCCCATACGCAGTATTTT.

The chain is built from TRBV29-1 and TRBJ2-2; 12 bases fit TRBD1. CDR3 length equals 17 residues. The germline CDR1 and CDR2 sequences are SQVTM and ANQGSEA. With 3 bases clipped from V and 4 bases from J, the junction kept 9 bases outside the gene matches. DNA of the CDR3: TGCAGCGTTGATATCCGGGACAGGGGGCGGAGCACCGGGGAGCTGTTTTTT. Amino acid sequence: CSVDIRDRGRSTGELFF.

This chain uses TRBV7-9 with TRBJ1-4; no firm D call. The germline V and J ends were trimmed by 5 bases and 0 bases, with 7 bases remaining between them. The CDR3 sequence is 14 residues long. Germline loops: CDR1 SEHNR, CDR2 FQNEAQ (reference sequence). The CDR3 DNA is TGTGCCAGCAGCCCCAGGCCAACTAATGAAAAACTGTTTTTT. Amino acid sequence: CASSPRPTNEKLFF. Looking up the rest from reference TRBV7-9 and TRBJ1-4 gives the full variable domain: DTGVSQNPRHKITKRGQNVTFRCDPISEHNRLYWYRQTLGQGPEFLTYFQNEAQLEKSRLLSDRFSAERPKGSFSTLEIQRTEQGDSAMYLCASSPRPTNEKLFFGSGTQLSVL.

The chain carries TRBV5-1 and TRBJ2-6, with 12 bases matching TRBD1. Trimming cost V 4 bases and J 4 bases; bases outside gene matches: 12. CDR3 length: 19 residues. CDR1 SGHRS and CDR2 YFSETQ come from the germline V gene. DNA of the CDR3: TGCGCCAGCAGCGGAGTTTTGGGACAGGGGGCGCGCGGGGCCAACGTCCTGACTTTC. This codes for CASSGVLGQGARGANVLTF.

The chain carries TRBV6-1 and TRBJ2-5, with TRBD2 as a possible D gene (6 bases). This CDR3 contains 13 residues. V was trimmed by 4 bases and J by 7 bases, leaving 13 bases between them. From germline, CDR1 is MNHNS and CDR2 SASEGT. CDR3 residues: CASSVSGRLTQYF. CDR3 coding DNA: TGTGCCAGCAGTGTTTCAGGGAGGTTGACCCAGTACTTC.

The V call is TRBV10-3, the J call TRBJ1-5, with 9 positions matching TRBD1. CDR3 size: 13 residues. Germline V CDR1 and CDR2: ENHRY, SYGVKD. Unmatched junction bases numbered 0, after V lost 4 bases and J lost 5 bases. The CDR3 loop is CAISGTGDQPQHF. CDR3 DNA sequence: TGTGCCATCAGTGGGACAGGGGATCAGCCCCAGCATTTT.

The chain employs TRBV4-2 and TRBJ2-1; possible D gene TRBD1, 5 bases. Germline V gives CDR1 LGHNA, CDR2 YNFKEQ. V shed 1 base and J shed 0 bases, with 7 bases lying between them. The CDR3 sequence is 15 residues long. The CDR3 sequence: CASSQAGPSYNEQFF. The CDR3 DNA sequence: TGTGCCAGCAGCCAAGCAGGGCCCTCCTACAATGAGCAGTTCTTC.

The CDR3 region is CASSLSATGELFF. Here the CDR3 DNA reads TGTGCCAGCAGCTTAAGCGCGACCGGGGAGCTGTTTTTT. The chain links TRBV11-3 to TRBJ2-2, with D unresolved. Trimming removed 2 bases from V and 5 bases from J, with 6 bases in between. The CDR3 is 13 residues long. CDR1 and CDR2 from the germline V gene are SGHNT and YENEEA.

This chain uses TRBV9 with TRBJ1-1; D may be TRBD1 (5 bases). The germline V and J ends were trimmed by 2 bases and 4 bases, with 12 bases remaining between them. Germline lookup yields CDR1 SGDLS and CDR2 YYNGEE. The CDR3 totals 14 residues. CDR3 sequence (DNA): TGTGCCAGCAGCGTGGGACCGAGGAGCACTGAAGCTTTCTTT. It yields the protein CASSVGPRSTEAFF.

Details on this clone: The sample carries other DNA sequences with the same CDR3. The CDR3 sequence: CSVGQGGGYTF. The CDR3 DNA sequence: TGCAGCGTGGGTCAGGGAGGGGGCTACACCTTC. V is TRBV29-1 and J is TRBJ1-2, with a possible D match to TRBD1 (5 bases). The CDR3 is 11 residues long. Trimming removed 6 bases from V and 8 bases from J, with 13 bases in between. CDR1 and CDR2 from the germline V gene are SQVTM and ANQGSEA.

The chain combines TRBV4-1 with TRBJ2-5; 7 bases fit TRBD1. The CDR3 consists of 14 residues. CDR1 and CDR2 (germline): MGHRA, YSYEKL. V lost 0 bases, J lost 7 bases, and 5 bases stayed unmatched. The CDR3 reads CASSQDNRGSTQYF. The CDR3 DNA sequence: TGCGCCAGCAGCCAAGACAACAGGGGCTCGACCCAGTACTTC.

The rearrangement uses TRBV9 and TRBJ2-2; possibly TRBD2 for D (6 bases). CDR3 size: 14 residues. Trimming stripped 2 bases from V and 6 bases from J, with 11 bases between. Germline assignment: CDR1 SGDLS and CDR2 YYNGEE. CDR3 nucleotides: TGTGCCAGCAGCGTCGCCGGGGGTGCCGGGGAGCTGTTTTTT. Its translation: CASSVAGGAGELFF. The variable domain in full, completed from reference TRBV9 and TRBJ2-2, reads DSGVTQTPKHLITATGQRVTLRCSPRSGDLSVYWYQQSLDQGLQFLIQYYNGEERAKGNILERFSAQQFPDLHSELNLSSLELGDSALYFCASSVAGGAGELFFGEGSRLTVL.

The V and J genes are TRBV28 and TRBJ2-1; perhaps TRBD2 as D (6 bases). Germline loops: CDR1 MDHEN, CDR2 SYDVKM. The CDR3 is 14 amino acids. V lost 1 base and J lost 8, with 12 bases in between. CDR3 amino acids: CASSLSRGGDEQFF. Here the CDR3 DNA reads TGTGCCAGCAGTTTATCCCGGGGCGGGGATGAGCAGTTCTTC.

The rearrangement links TRBV30 to TRBJ1-5; 9 nucleotides agree with TRBD1. Germline-derived CDR1 and CDR2 are GTSNPN and SVGIG (reference sequence). Trimming took 5 bases from V and 7 from J; bases not matched to a gene: 3. The CDR3 covers 12 residues. The CDR3 region has the DNA TGTGCCTGGGGACAGGGGTACCAGCCCCAGCATTTT. Translating gives CAWGQGYQPQHF.